This T cell receptor (beta chain) was found in a study of cytomegalovirus exposure and HLA in healthy donors. Study observations and caveats: Links to common viral pathogens appeared, in a later analysis, for several of the most significant clusters. A few chains linked to CMV were shown in vitro to be specific for CMV antigens.

At the time of sampling, donors were nominally healthy, though unrecorded immune exposures were likely. This CDR3 contains 14 residues. V was clipped by 5 bases and J by 4 bases; unmatched bases: 6. Germline V gene data show CDR1 as LNHDA and CDR2 as SQIVND (reference sequence). Primers: 60 Vbeta forward and 13 Jbeta reverse. Sequenced by immunoSEQ multiplex PCR; TCRdb stores in-frame clones only, minus some. The table shows tens of thousands of clones, with roughly 60% occurring only once. In its sample, this clone was seen a few times. The target antigen is unknown. The sequencing sample was made of PBMCs. This clonotype originated in a woman aged 25 to 39 in good health and CMV-seropositive. This chain connects TRBV19 to TRBJ2-7; TRBD1 aligns across 9 bases. Here the CDR3 DNA reads TGTGCCAGTAGTTCGCAAGGACAGGGGTACGAGCAGTACTTC. Protein: CASSSQGQGYEQYF. The complete variable domain, with remaining parts taken from reference TRBV19 and TRBJ2-7, reads DGGITQSPKYLFRKEGQNVTLSCEQNLNHDAMYWYRQDPGQGLRLIYYSQIVNDFQKGDIAEGYSVSREKKESFPLTVTSAQKNPTAFYLCASSSQGQGYEQYFGPGTRLTVT.